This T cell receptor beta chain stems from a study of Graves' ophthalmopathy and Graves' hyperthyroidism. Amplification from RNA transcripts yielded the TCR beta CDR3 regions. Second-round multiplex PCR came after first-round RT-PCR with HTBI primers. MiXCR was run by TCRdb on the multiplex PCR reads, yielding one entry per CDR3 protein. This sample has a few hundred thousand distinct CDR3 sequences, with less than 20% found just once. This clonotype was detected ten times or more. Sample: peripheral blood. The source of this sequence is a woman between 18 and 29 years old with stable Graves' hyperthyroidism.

CDR3 sequence reads: CASSLGPGQVGTEAFF. CDR3 nucleotides: TGTGCCAGCAGCTTAGGGCCGGGACAGGTGGGCACTGAAGCTTTCTTT. The J gene is TRBJ1-1, the V gene TRBV7-2, with TRBD1 matching over 8 bases. Unmatched junction bases numbered 8, after V lost 1 base and J lost 4 bases. The CDR3 runs 16 residues. Germline loops: CDR1 SGHTA, CDR2 FQGNSA.